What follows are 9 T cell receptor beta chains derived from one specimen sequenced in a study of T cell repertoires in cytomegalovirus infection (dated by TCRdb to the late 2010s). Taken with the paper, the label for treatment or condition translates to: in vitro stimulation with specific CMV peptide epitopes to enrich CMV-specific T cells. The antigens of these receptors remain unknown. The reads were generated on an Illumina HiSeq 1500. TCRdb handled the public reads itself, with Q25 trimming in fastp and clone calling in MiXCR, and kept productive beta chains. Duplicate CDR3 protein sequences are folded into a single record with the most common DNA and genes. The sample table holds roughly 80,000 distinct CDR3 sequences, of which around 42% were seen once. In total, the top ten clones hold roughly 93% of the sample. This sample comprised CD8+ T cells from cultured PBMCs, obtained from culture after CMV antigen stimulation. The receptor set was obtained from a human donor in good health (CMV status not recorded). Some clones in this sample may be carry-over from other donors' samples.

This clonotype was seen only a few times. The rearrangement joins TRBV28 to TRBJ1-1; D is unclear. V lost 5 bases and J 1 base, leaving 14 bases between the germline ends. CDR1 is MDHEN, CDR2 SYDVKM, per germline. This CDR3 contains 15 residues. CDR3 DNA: TGTGCCAGCAGTCCGCTATGGTCAGCGAACACTGAAGCTTTCTTT. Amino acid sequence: CASSPLWSANTEAFF.

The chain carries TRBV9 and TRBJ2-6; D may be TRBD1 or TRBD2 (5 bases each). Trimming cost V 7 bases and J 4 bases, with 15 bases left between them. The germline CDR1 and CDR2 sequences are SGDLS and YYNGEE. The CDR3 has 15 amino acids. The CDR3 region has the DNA TGTGCCAGCCGCGGCAGGGAGTCCGGGGCCAACGTCCTGACTTTC. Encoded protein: CASRGRESGANVLTF.

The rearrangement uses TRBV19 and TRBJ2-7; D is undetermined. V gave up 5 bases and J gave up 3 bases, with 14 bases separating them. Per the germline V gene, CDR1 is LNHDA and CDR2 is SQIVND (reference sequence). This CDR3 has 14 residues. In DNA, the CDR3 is TGTGCCAGTAGTGCGTCGTGGGGTCTCTACGAGCAGTACTTC. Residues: CASSASWGLYEQYF.

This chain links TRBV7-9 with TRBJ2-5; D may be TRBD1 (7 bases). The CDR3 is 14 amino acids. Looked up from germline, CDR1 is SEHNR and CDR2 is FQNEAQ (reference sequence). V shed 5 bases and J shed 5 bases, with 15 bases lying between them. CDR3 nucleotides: TGTGCCAGCAGCGACAGGGAGGTACCCGAGACCCAGTACTTC. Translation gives CASSDREVPETQYF.

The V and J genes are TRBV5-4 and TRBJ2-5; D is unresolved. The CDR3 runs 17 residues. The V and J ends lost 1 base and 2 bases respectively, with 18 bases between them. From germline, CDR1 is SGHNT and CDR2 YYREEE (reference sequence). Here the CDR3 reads CASSLTIRTLIQETQYF. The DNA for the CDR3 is TGTGCCAGCAGCTTGACCATTAGGACGTTAATACAAGAGACCCAGTACTTC.

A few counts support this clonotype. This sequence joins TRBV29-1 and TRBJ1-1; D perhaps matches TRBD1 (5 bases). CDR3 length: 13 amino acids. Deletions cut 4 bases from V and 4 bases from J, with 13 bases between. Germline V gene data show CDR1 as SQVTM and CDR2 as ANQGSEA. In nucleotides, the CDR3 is TGCAGCGTTGCGGGGGGGGTGGGCACTGAAGCTTTCTTT. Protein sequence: CSVAGGVGTEAFF.

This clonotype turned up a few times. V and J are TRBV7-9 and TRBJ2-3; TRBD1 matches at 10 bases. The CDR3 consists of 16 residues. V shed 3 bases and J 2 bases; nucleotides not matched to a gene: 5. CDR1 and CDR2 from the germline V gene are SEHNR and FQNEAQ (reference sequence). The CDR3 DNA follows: TGTGCCAGCAGCTTCCTTGGGACAGGGGCCACAGATACGCAGTATTTT. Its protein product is CASSFLGTGATDTQYF.

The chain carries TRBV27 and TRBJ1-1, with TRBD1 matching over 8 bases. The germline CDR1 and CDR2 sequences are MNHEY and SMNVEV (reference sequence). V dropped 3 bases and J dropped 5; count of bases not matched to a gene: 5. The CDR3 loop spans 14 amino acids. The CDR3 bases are TGTGCCAGCAGTTTGATACAGGGGGTGACTGAAGCTTTCTTT. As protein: CASSLIQGVTEAFF.

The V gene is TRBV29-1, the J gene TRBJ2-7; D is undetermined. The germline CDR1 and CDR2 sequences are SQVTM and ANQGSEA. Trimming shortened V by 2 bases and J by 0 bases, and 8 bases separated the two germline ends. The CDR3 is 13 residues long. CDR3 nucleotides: TGCAGCGTTGAAACGAGGAGCTCCTACGAGCAGTACTTC. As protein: CSVETRSSYEQYF.